One and the same sample provided the 10 T cell receptor beta chains below, sequenced in a study of blood T cell repertoires in COVID-19. TCRdb's copy holds only in-frame clones and misses some; the assay was immunoSEQ multiplex PCR. The table includes about 300,000 clones, more than 75% detected once. The sequenced material came from peripheral blood. These receptor sequences come from a woman in her 50s with acute or convalescent COVID-19.

The chain has TRBV4-1 and TRBJ2-1; TRBD2 agrees at 8 bases. V shed 2 bases, J shed 8 bases, and the junction held 11 bases outside the gene matches. From germline, CDR1 is MGHRA and CDR2 YSYEKL. The length of the CDR3 is 16 residues. In nucleotides, the CDR3 is TGCGCCAGCAGCCAATTCTCAAGCGGGAGTTCCCATGAGCAGTTCTTC. Its translation is CASSQFSSGSSHEQFF.

The chain couples TRBV24-1 to TRBJ2-1, with TRBD2 identical over 8 bases. The germline V gene encodes CDR1 KGHDR and CDR2 SFDVKD. The V segment lost 4 bases and the J segment 8 bases; nucleotides outside the gene matches: 12. The CDR3 loop spans 16 amino acids. CDR3 DNA: TGTGCCACCAGTGAAGGGGTAAGCGGGAGTCTGGATGAGCAGTTCTTC. Amino acids: CATSEGVSGSLDEQFF.

The V call is TRBV6-5, the J call TRBJ1-2; the match to TRBD1 covers 9 bases. The germline gives CDR1 MNHEY, CDR2 SVGAGI. This CDR3 region has 14 residues. After removal of 8 bases from V and 2 bases from J, the junction contained 6 bases not matched to a gene. Here the CDR3 reads CASGGDRENYGYTF. CDR3 DNA: TGTGCCAGCGGGGGGGACAGGGAGAACTATGGCTACACCTTC.

The chain has TRBV19 and TRBJ1-3; 7 bases fit TRBD1. The germline gives CDR1 LNHDA, CDR2 SQIVND (reference sequence). Trimming at V came to 3 bases and at J to 2 bases, leaving 1 base not matched to a gene. This CDR3 is built from 14 residues. The CDR3 nucleotides are TGTGCCAGTAGTATTGGGACAGCTGGAAACACCATATATTTT. Its protein is CASSIGTAGNTIYF.

The chain recombines TRBV19 with TRBJ1-5; tentative D call: TRBD1 (6 bases). The CDR3 length is 18 residues. Germline CDR1 LNHDA, CDR2 SQIVND (reference sequence). V gave up 7 bases and J gave up 0 bases, with 22 bases separating them. This chain's CDR3 is CASTPTGVSRISNQPQHF. The CDR3 DNA is TGTGCCAGTACCCCGACAGGCGTATCACGAATTAGCAATCAGCCCCAGCATTTT.

This chain connects TRBV5-8 to TRBJ1-1; D unresolved. The length of the CDR3 is 13 residues. Trimming left V 4 bases short and J 3 bases short, with 10 bases between. The V gene's germline CDR1 is SGHTS and CDR2 YDEGEE. CDR3 bases: TGTGCCAGCAGCACTTTTCGGGACACTGAAGCTTTCTTT. Translated: CASSTFRDTEAFF.

This clone was seen a handful of times. The chain employs TRBV5-1 and TRBJ2-2; tentative D call: TRBD1 (6 bases). V was pared by 3 bases and J by 3 bases, with 9 bases between. CDR1 is SGHRS and CDR2 is YFSETQ in the germline V gene. This CDR3 comprises 14 residues. The CDR3 DNA is TGCGCCAGCAGCTCCGGGACATACACCGGGGAGCTGTTTTTT. Its protein product is CASSSGTYTGELFF.

CDR3 sequence (DNA): TGCAGCGTCGACCGGACAGCATACAATGAGCAGTTCTTC. Translating it yields CSVDRTAYNEQFF. The rearrangement uses TRBV29-1 and TRBJ2-1, with a possible D match to TRBD1 (6 bases). Germline V gene data show CDR1 as SQVTM and CDR2 as ANQGSEA. The CDR3 runs to 13 residues. Trimming took 6 bases from V and 4 from J, leaving 13 bases between them.

The chain is built from TRBV7-2 and TRBJ2-7; TRBD2 matches at 11 bases. V shed 2 bases and J 5 bases; nucleotides not matched to a gene: 11. The CDR3 sequence is 17 residues long. Looked up from germline, CDR1 is SGHTA and CDR2 is FQGNSA. The CDR3 nucleotides are TGTGCCAGCAGCTTAACGCTAGCGGGAGGTTTCCACCACGAGCAGTACTTC. As protein: CASSLTLAGGFHHEQYF.

The chain has TRBV12-3 or TRBV12-4 and TRBJ1-2, with TRBD1 identical over 7 bases. This CDR3 is 13 amino acids long. V was clipped by 4 bases and J by 3 bases; unmatched bases: 2. The CDR3 DNA follows: TGTGCCAGCAGTTGGACAGGCGACTATGGCTACACCTTC. Amino acids: CASSWTGDYGYTF.